These T cell receptor beta chains were read from a single sample in a study of blood T cell repertoires in COVID-19. Profiling relied on immunoSEQ multiplex PCR, and the TCRdb table lists in-frame clones only, not all of them. The sample shows over 150,000 clones, 78% of them seen only once. Sample: peripheral blood. The receptors here all came from a man aged 80 or over with acute or convalescent COVID-19. Both conserved end residues are part of each CDR3. Each record gives: J gene, D gene, CDR3 length, clone size, V gene, CDR3 DNA, CDR3 protein. The D gene is left open where the match is weak. Only some rows state a clone size, as once, few, many or a class for expanded clones.

TRBJ2-2 | TRBD2 | 17 | . | TRBV5-4 | TGTGCCAGCAGCCGTGGACTAGCGGGGGCGAACACCGGGGAGCTGTTTTTT | CASSRGLAGANTGELFF
TRBJ1-1 | TRBD1 | 15 | . | TRBV4-3 | TGCGCCAGCAGCCAAGTGGCAGGGGGTAACACTGAAGCTTTCTTT | CASSQVAGGNTEAFF
TRBJ1-1 | . | 14 | . | TRBV29-1 | TGCAGCGTTGACGGTCCAGGGCAGAACACTGAAGCTTTCTTT | CSVDGPGQNTEAFF
TRBJ2-3 | . | 14 | . | TRBV11-2 | TGTGCCAGCAGCTCCGGGATTCGCACAGATACGCAGTATTTT | CASSSGIRTDTQYF
TRBJ2-3 | TRBD1 | 17 | . | TRBV24-1 | TGTGCCACCAGTGATCCCCTGGGACAGGGGTCCACAGATACGCAGTATTTT | CATSDPLGQGSTDTQYF
TRBJ1-1 | . | 11 | few | TRBV6-6 | TGTGCCAGCACCTGGGGGGCTGAAGCTTTCTTT | CASTWGAEAFF
TRBJ2-2 | TRBD1 | 15 | . | TRBV7-2 | TGTGCCAGCAGCTGGGACAGCCCCGGGGCCGGGGAGCTGTTTTTT | CASSWDSPGAGELFF
TRBJ1-1 | . | 11 | . | TRBV11-3 | TGTGCCAGCAGCTTGGGACAAATGGCTTTCTTT | CASSLGQMAFF
TRBJ1-2 | . | 15 | few | TRBV7-8 | TGTGCCAGCAGCTTAGGGGTGGGCAGCTACTATGGCTACACCTTC | CASSLGVGSYYGYTF
TRBJ1-1 | . | 12 | . | TRBV18 | TGTGCCAGCTCATTCGAAGGGGCTGAAGCTTTCTTT | CASSFEGAEAFF
TRBJ2-5 | TRBD1 | 15 | . | TRBV5-1 | TGCGCCAGCAGCACCGGGACAGGGGGCTTTGAGACCCAGTACTTC | CASSTGTGGFETQYF
TRBJ2-2 | . | 13 | . | TRBV29-1 | TGCAGCGTTGATCCGGGGAACACCGGGGAGCTGTTTTTT | CSVDPGNTGELFF
TRBJ2-3 | . | 14 | . | TRBV5-4 | TGTGCCAGCAGCTTGGAACTAGCAGGCGATACGCAGTATTTT | CASSLELAGDTQYF
TRBJ1-1 | . | 15 | . | TRBV5-4 | TGTGCCAGCAGCTCAGCGGTAGGACGGGACACTGAAGCTTTCTTT | CASSSAVGRDTEAFF
TRBJ2-3 | TRBD2 | 15 | few | TRBV5-4 | TGTGCCAGCAGCGGCGGGGGGTTTGGCACAGATACGCAGTATTTT | CASSGGGFGTDTQYF
TRBJ1-2 | TRBD1 | 12 | . | TRBV3-1/TRBV3-2 | TGTGCCAGCAGCCCTACAGGGGCCGCCTACACCTTC | CASSPTGAAYTF
TRBJ1-5 | . | 14 | . | TRBV20-1 | TGCAGTGCTAGTACGGGATACGGCAATCAGCCCCAGCATTTT | CSASTGYGNQPQHF
TRBJ2-5 | . | 14 | . | TRBV5-1 | TGCGCCAGCAGCTTGGGCGGGCCGGTCGAGACCCAGTACTTC | CASSLGGPVETQYF
TRBJ1-1 | TRBD1 | 11 | once | TRBV20-1 | TGCAGTGCGGGACAGCCGACTGAAGCTTTCTTT | CSAGQPTEAFF
TRBJ1-5 | TRBD1 | 14 | . | TRBV19 | TGTGCCAGTAGTGACAGGGGGGGCAATCAGCCCCAGCATTTT | CASSDRGGNQPQHF
TRBJ2-3 | TRBD1 | 16 | . | TRBV7-6 | TGTGCCAGCAGCCCGACAGGGTGGGGGCGCACAGATACGCAGTATTTT | CASSPTGWGRTDTQYF
TRBJ2-5 | TRBD2 | 16 | . | TRBV28 | TGTGCCAGCAGTACGCCCAGGGACCCGGGAGGAGAGACCCAGTACTTC | CASSTPRDPGGETQYF
TRBJ1-5 | . | 13 | . | TRBV4-1 | TGCGCCAGCAGCCTTCGGGGGGACCAGCCCCAGCATTTT | CASSLRGDQPQHF
TRBJ2-1 | TRBD1 | 18 | . | TRBV9 | TGTGCCAGCAGCCCCAGGACAGGGGACACAAGCTCCTACAATGAGCAGTTCTTC | CASSPRTGDTSSYNEQFF
TRBJ1-6 | TRBD1 | 18 | . | TRBV6-1 | TGTGCCAGCAGGGAAGGACAGGGGGCTCTGGGTCGTGGTTCACCCCTCCACTTT | CASREGQGALGRGSPLHF
TRBJ2-1 | . | 16 | . | TRBV13 | TGTGCCAGCAGCTTAGGCCTAAGGGGATCCTTCAATGAGCAGTTCTTC | CASSLGLRGSFNEQFF
TRBJ2-1 | . | 14 | . | TRBV5-1 | TGCGCCAGCAGCTTGGGCGGAACGATTCTTGAGCAGTTCTTC | CASSLGGTILEQFF
TRBJ1-1 | TRBD1 | 13 | . | TRBV6-5 | TGTGCCAGCAGGCGGACAGGGAACACTGAAGCTTTCTTT | CASRRTGNTEAFF
TRBJ1-6 | TRBD1 | 16 | few | TRBV10-1 | TGCGCCAGCAGTGAGTCCACAGGGGGCTTCAATTCACCCCTCCACTTT | CASSESTGGFNSPLHF
TRBJ1-5 | TRBD1 | 16 | . | TRBV4-3 | TGCGCCAGCAGCCAAGCATGGACAGGGAACAATCAGCCCCAGCATTTT | CASSQAWTGNNQPQHF
TRBJ1-2 | . | 11 | . | TRBV29-1 | TGCAGCGGGGGGGAGGACTATGGCTACACCTTC | CSGGEDYGYTF
TRBJ2-1 | TRBD2 | 14 | . | TRBV18 | TGTGCCAGCTCACCCAGCGGGGGGTACAATGAGCAGTTCTTC | CASSPSGGYNEQFF
TRBJ1-4 | . | 17 | . | TRBV3-1/TRBV3-2 | TGTGCCAGCAGCCCAGGGTTTGGGGCAGGGGCTTTAGAAAAACTGTTTTTT | CASSPGFGAGALEKLFF
TRBJ2-7 | . | 11 | . | TRBV14 | TGTGCCAGCAGCCTAAACTACGAGCAGTACTTC | CASSLNYEQYF
TRBJ2-1 | . | 15 | few | TRBV7-6 | TGTGCCAGCAGCTTAACCGGGGGTGTTAACAATGAGCAGTTCTTC | CASSLTGGVNNEQFF
TRBJ2-5 | . | 13 | once | TRBV25-1 | TGTGCCAGCCGAATCGGACAGCTAGGGACCCAGTACTTC | CASRIGQLGTQYF
TRBJ2-1 | . | 11 | . | TRBV6-2/TRBV6-3 | TGTGCCAGCAGCCCTCATAATGAGCAGTTCTTC | CASSPHNEQFF
TRBJ1-1 | . | 13 | . | TRBV5-8 | TGTGCCAGCAGCCGCGGGGGGAACACTGAAGCTTTCTTT | CASSRGGNTEAFF
TRBJ2-3 | TRBD2 | 16 | . | TRBV11-3 | TGTGCCAGCAGCTTAGTGGCGGGGGGTCGCACAGATACGCAGTATTTT | CASSLVAGGRTDTQYF
TRBJ2-1 | . | 16 | once | TRBV11-2 | TGTGCCAGCAGCTCCCCGGTCGGCGGGGATTACAATGAGCAGTTCTTC | CASSSPVGGDYNEQFF
TRBJ2-5 | . | 14 | . | TRBV1 | TGCACCAGCCCTCCAACACGGGGGGAGGAGACCCAGTACTTC | CTSPPTRGEETQYF
TRBJ1-5 | . | 13 | . | TRBV21-1 | TGTGCCAGCAGCGCGCAAACCGATCAGCCCCAGCATTTT | CASSAQTDQPQHF
TRBJ1-5 | . | 13 | . | TRBV12-3/TRBV12-4 | TGTGCCAGCAGGTCGACAGGCAATCAGCCCCAGCATTTT | CASRSTGNQPQHF
TRBJ1-6 | . | 14 | . | TRBV6-5 | TGTGCCAGCAGTTACCGAGACAGTAATTCACCCCTCCACTTT | CASSYRDSNSPLHF
TRBJ1-3 | . | 16 | . | TRBV5-1 | TGCGCCAGCAGCTTGGCCTTGGGGGGTTACGGAAACACCATATATTTT | CASSLALGGYGNTIYF
TRBJ2-6 | . | 13 | few | TRBV28 | TGTGCCAGCGGCCGCTCTGGGGCCAACGTCCTGACTTTC | CASGRSGANVLTF
TRBJ2-2 | TRBD2 | 15 | . | TRBV10-3 | TGTGCCTCCAGTAACAGACTAGCGGCCACCGGGGAGCTGTTTTTT | CASSNRLAATGELFF
TRBJ1-4 | . | 16 | . | TRBV6-2/TRBV6-3 | TGTGCCAGCAGACCTTACTCACAGGCAACTAATGAAAAACTGTTTTTT | CASRPYSQATNEKLFF
TRBJ2-3 | . | 14 | . | TRBV30 | TGTGCCTGGAATTCGGGGGGCCTTGCAGATACGCAGTATTTT | CAWNSGGLADTQYF
TRBJ1-3 | TRBD1 | 16 | . | TRBV5-5 | TGTGCCAGCAGCTTTCCGGGACAGACTTTTGGAAACACCATATATTTT | CASSFPGQTFGNTIYF
TRBJ2-5 | TRBD1 | 15 | . | TRBV28 | TGTGCCAGCAGTTTATTGGGGACAGGGTATGAGACCCAGTACTTC | CASSLLGTGYETQYF
TRBJ2-2 | TRBD2 | 16 | . | TRBV5-6 | TGTGCCAGCAGCTTTCAGATTAGCGGGTACACCGGGGAGCTGTTTTTT | CASSFQISGYTGELFF
TRBJ1-5 | . | 13 | . | TRBV9 | TGTGCCAGCAGCGTAGCGACGGACAGTCCCCAGCATTTT | CASSVATDSPQHF
TRBJ2-5 | . | 14 | . | TRBV6-5 | TGTGCCACTAAAAGGGGCCTATCCACGGAGACCCAGTACTTC | CATKRGLSTETQYF
TRBJ2-7 | TRBD1 | 12 | few | TRBV7-8 | TGTGCCAGCAGCTTAGCCAGGGGGGAGCAGTACTTC | CASSLARGEQYF